This T cell receptor beta chain was retrieved from a study of OX40 agonist ivuxolimab in advanced cancers. As for the study in general: Three patients had partial responses: one hepatocellular carcinoma, two cutaneous melanoma.

About this clone itself: The antigen remains unidentified. At one of its ends the junction is not consistent with the germline gene, which may arise from a read error. The same CDR3 also results from other DNA sequences found in this sample.

Study-wide results and caveats: A proportion of nonresponders additionally exhibited low normalized T-cell clonal expansion.

CDR3 length equals 15 residues. The germline gives CDR1 LGHNA, CDR2 YSLEER. Profiled with immunoSEQ multiplex PCR; TCRdb holds only in-frame clones, not every one. The data contain tens of thousands of clones, over 75% of them singletons. This chain connects TRBV4-3 to TRBJ2-7; maybe TRBD2 (5 bases). The source of this sequence is an adult with an advanced solid tumor such as melanoma, head and neck, liver or kidney cancer. This specimen consisted of CD4+ or CD8+ T cells sorted from blood, obtained in a trial of the OX40 agonist ivuxolimab. The CDR3 here is CASSPMSGDSYEQYF. CDR3 nucleotides: TGCGCCAGCAGCCCCATGAGCGGAGATTCCTACGAGCAATACTTC.